Given below is one TCR beta chain in context. The record originates from a study of OX40 agonist ivuxolimab in advanced cancers. The CDR3 sequence is 13 residues long. J lost 2 bases, V lost 4 bases, and 4 bases had no gene match. The germline V gene has CDR1 SQVTM and CDR2 ANQGSEA. Only in-frame clones appear in the TCRdb table, and some are missing; sequencing was by immunoSEQ multiplex PCR. Among under 85,000 clones, roughly nine tenths were seen once, and the ten largest hold around 0.7%. Sample: CD4+ or CD8+ T cells sorted from blood, taken in a trial of the OX40 agonist ivuxolimab. This sequence joins TRBV29-1 and TRBJ2-7; 8 bases fit TRBD2. The sequence came from an adult with an advanced solid tumor such as melanoma, head and neck, liver or kidney cancer. The CDR3 nucleotides read TGCAGCGTTGTTCCACTAGCGGCCTACGAGCAGTACTTC. Amino acid sequence: CSVVPLAAYEQYF.